A single sample is the source of the 27 T cell receptor beta chains below, sequenced in a study of T cell repertoires in ileal Crohn's disease. Profiling relied on immunoSEQ multiplex PCR, and the TCRdb table lists in-frame clones only, not all of them. The table records tens of thousands of clones, just under 80% of them present only once. Sequencing was performed on ileal tissue. The receptors were sampled from an adult with Crohn's disease.

The rearrangement uses TRBV30 and TRBJ2-5, with TRBD1 identical over 9 bases. Germline V gene data show CDR1 as GTSNPN and CDR2 as SVGIG (reference sequence). The CDR3 is made up of 14 amino acids. Trimming at V came to 5 bases and at J to 4 bases, leaving 8 bases not matched to a gene. CDR3 loop: CAWDGTGRGETQYF. In DNA, the CDR3 is TGTGCCTGGGACGGGACAGGGCGAGGAGAGACCCAGTACTTC.

The gene calls are TRBV7-6 and TRBJ2-2; 13 bases match TRBD2. CDR3 length: 18 residues. The ends lost 3 bases at V and 4 bases at J; junction bases unmatched: 8. The germline V gene has CDR1 SGHVS and CDR2 FNYEAQ. The DNA of the CDR3 is TGTGCCAGCAGCTTCTGGACTAGCGGGAGTGGCGGCACCGGGGAGCTGTTTTTT. It yields the protein CASSFWTSGSGGTGELFF.

This clone was counted between two and nine times. V gene TRBV6-1 combines with J gene TRBJ1-2, with TRBD1 matching 11 bases. The CDR3 has 12 amino acids. V was clipped by 8 bases and J by 8 bases; unmatched bases: 4. Germline CDR1 is MNHNS and CDR2 is SASEGT. The CDR3 protein is CASGTGGRGYTF. CDR3 nucleotides: TGTGCCAGCGGGACAGGGGGGAGAGGCTACACCTTC.

As to this clone: Additional DNA sequences in this sample encode the identical CDR3. The rearrangement uses TRBV6-6 and TRBJ2-7; D might be TRBD1 (6 bases). Germline V gives CDR1 MNHNY, CDR2 SVGAGI (reference sequence). There are 13 residues in the CDR3. The ends were cut back, 5 bases at V and 3 bases at J, with 11 bases in the middle. The chain's CDR3 is CASSSLGGYEQYF. CDR3 nucleotide sequence: TGTGCCAGCAGTAGCCTAGGGGGCTACGAGCAGTACTTC.

The rearrangement links TRBV18 to TRBJ2-6, with D possibly matching TRBD1 (6 bases). The CDR3 loop spans 15 amino acids. Deletions cut 8 bases from V and 4 bases from J, with 15 bases between. Germline V gene sequence: CDR1 KGHSH, CDR2 LQKENI. The CDR3 DNA reads as TGTGCCAGCGCCAGACAGGTTACAGGGGCCAACGTCCTGACTTTC. It yields the protein CASARQVTGANVLTF.

The gene calls are TRBV29-1 and TRBJ1-1, with TRBD1 matching 12 bases. The CDR3 consists of 17 residues. Germline CDR1 SQVTM, CDR2 ANQGSEA. Trimming at V came to 4 bases and at J to 6 bases, leaving 15 bases not matched to a gene. The DNA of the CDR3 is TGCAGCGTTGGGGGTTTCGGGACAGGGGGCCGCGCCGCTGAAGCTTTCTTT. This encodes CSVGGFGTGGRAAEAFF.

The CDR3 DNA is TGTGCCAGCAGCCAAGTGCACGGGGATCAGCCCCAGCATTTT. Its translation is CASSQVHGDQPQHF. The chain uses TRBV4-2 and TRBJ1-5, with D unresolved. The germline gives CDR1 LGHNA, CDR2 YNFKEQ. Trimming took off 1 base at V and 5 bases at J, with 9 bases between the two ends. This CDR3 is built from 14 residues.

This clone has more than one count but fewer than ten. V is TRBV7-9 and J is TRBJ1-2; TRBD1 might be the D (5 bases). The germline gives CDR1 SEHNR, CDR2 FQNEAQ (reference sequence). The CDR3 is 11 amino acids. V was pared by 6 bases and J by 8 bases, with 10 bases between. This chain's CDR3 is CASSEGVGYTF. As DNA, the CDR3 is TGTGCCAGCAGTGAAGGGGTCGGCTACACCTTC.

The V gene is TRBV30, the J gene TRBJ1-5, with 7 positions matching TRBD1. Looked up from germline, CDR1 is GTSNPN and CDR2 is SVGIG (reference sequence). The junction had 7 bases not matched to a gene; V was cut back by 8 bases and J by 3 bases. The CDR3 covers 13 residues. CDR3 in DNA: TGTGCCGGCGGACAGGTAAACAATCAGCCCCAGCATTTT. Translation gives CAGGQVNNQPQHF.

The chain links TRBV5-4 to TRBJ1-4; 7 bases line up with TRBD1. The length of the CDR3 is 17 residues. CDR1 and CDR2 (germline): SGHNT, YYREEE (reference sequence). The ends lost 0 bases at V and 8 bases at J; junction bases unmatched: 13. Written as DNA, the CDR3 is TGTGCCAGCAGCTTGGCTGCGACAGGGAGGAGCAAGGAAAAACTGTTTTTT. It translates to CASSLAATGRSKEKLFF.

This clone came up once. V gene TRBV2 combines with J gene TRBJ2-2; 7 bases line up with TRBD1. The CDR3 is 15 amino acids. Germline CDR1 reads SNHLY; CDR2 reads FYNNEI. The J segment lost 4 bases and the V segment lost 7 bases, leaving 9 bases of the junction unmatched. CDR3 amino acids: CASTKAAGGTGELFF. In DNA, the CDR3 is TGTGCCAGCACTAAAGCAGCAGGGGGCACCGGGGAGCTGTTTTTT. The variable domain in full, completed from reference TRBV2 and TRBJ2-2, reads EPEVTQTPSHQVTQMGQEVILRCVPISNHLYFYWYRQILGQKVEFLVSFYNNEISEKSEIFDDQFSVERPDGSNFTLKIRSTKLEDSAMYFCASTKAAGGTGELFFGEGSRLTVL.

The chain has TRBV7-3 and TRBJ2-2; TRBD1 is a possible D gene (6 bases). Trimming took 3 bases from V and 3 from J, leaving 8 bases between them. The CDR3 contains 14 residues. Per the germline V gene, CDR1 is SGHTA and CDR2 is FQGTGA. CDR3 amino acids: CASSLGAYTGELFF. The CDR3 nucleotides read TGTGCCAGCAGCTTGGGGGCCTACACCGGGGAGCTGTTTTTT.

This rearrangement joins TRBV2 to TRBJ1-5; maybe TRBD1 (5 bases). This CDR3 has 12 residues. CDR1 is SNHLY and CDR2 is FYNNEI in the germline V gene. Trimming removed 7 bases from V and 7 bases from J, with 11 bases in between. CDR3 DNA: TGTGCCAGCAACCGAGACAGACAGCCCCAGCATTTT. This sequence encodes CASNRDRQPQHF. Looking up the rest from reference TRBV2 and TRBJ1-5 gives the full variable domain: EPEVTQTPSHQVTQMGQEVILRCVPISNHLYFYWYRQILGQKVEFLVSFYNNEISEKSEIFDDQFSVERPDGSNFTLKIRSTKLEDSAMYFCASNRDRQPQHFGDGTRLSIL.

This clone was seen only a few times. J is TRBJ1-1 and V is TRBV29-1; no definite D call. The CDR3 covers 13 residues. Germline values: CDR1 SQVTM, CDR2 ANQGSEA. Trimming cost V 4 bases and J 0 bases, with 9 bases left between them. In nucleotides, the CDR3 is TGCAGCGTTGGACGGAGTATGAACACTGAAGCTTTCTTT. It translates to CSVGRSMNTEAFF.

This clone was counted a few times. This chain joins TRBV7-9 and TRBJ2-7, with 9 nucleotides matching TRBD2. With 5 bases clipped from V and 1 base from J, the junction kept 3 bases outside the gene matches. CDR1 and CDR2 (germline): SEHNR, FQNEAQ (reference sequence). This CDR3 is 14 amino acids long. The chain's CDR3 is CASSPSGVSYEQYF. The CDR3 bases are TGTGCCAGCAGCCCTAGCGGGGTATCCTACGAGCAGTACTTC.

The CDR3 reads CASSPQAGGHSEQYF. In DNA, the CDR3 is TGTGCCAGCAGCCCCCAAGCGGGAGGCCACTCGGAGCAGTACTTC. The V gene is TRBV11-2, the J gene TRBJ2-7; 9 bases line up with TRBD2. There are 15 residues in the CDR3. J gave up 7 bases and V 5 bases, and 12 bases lay outside the gene matches. CDR1 is SGHAT and CDR2 is FQNNGV in the germline V gene. Looking up the rest from reference TRBV11-2 and TRBJ2-7 gives the full variable domain: EAGVAQSPRYKIIEKRQSVAFWCNPISGHATLYWYQQILGQGPKLLIQFQNNGVVDDSQLPKDRFSAERLKGVDSTLKIQPAKLEDSAVYLCASSPQAGGHSEQYFGPGTRLTVT.

The V gene is TRBV6-1, the J gene TRBJ1-2; maybe TRBD1 (6 bases). Germline V lookup: CDR1 MNHNS, CDR2 SASEGT. The CDR3 covers 14 residues. Trimming pared 4 bases from V and 9 bases from J, leaving 18 bases between. The CDR3 DNA reads TGTGCCAGCAGTGGGGGGGGCGCCCCTTTGCGCTACACCTTC. The encoded protein is CASSGGGAPLRYTF.

This clone was observed a single time. V and J are TRBV9 and TRBJ2-3; D might be TRBD2 (5 bases). Germline CDR1 SGDLS, CDR2 YYNGEE. The CDR3 length is 16 residues. Trimming shortened V by 0 bases and J by 2 bases, and 13 bases separated the two germline ends. CDR3: CASSVGIASHTDTQYF. The CDR3 DNA is TGTGCCAGCAGCGTAGGGATCGCTAGCCACACAGATACGCAGTATTTT.

V gene TRBV5-4 combines with J gene TRBJ2-4; the match to TRBD1 covers 9 bases. The CDR3 covers 15 residues. After removal of 2 bases from V and 3 bases from J, the junction contained 3 bases not matched to a gene. The germline CDR1 and CDR2 sequences are SGHNT and YYREEE (reference sequence). The CDR3, as DNA: TGTGCCAGCAGCTTAGGGACAGGGAACAAAAACATTCAGTACTTC. This translates into CASSLGTGNKNIQYF.

V is TRBV2 and J is TRBJ2-7, with 9 bases matching TRBD2. Germline V gene data show CDR1 as SNHLY and CDR2 as FYNNEI. After removal of 6 bases from V and 6 bases from J, the junction contained 9 bases not matched to a gene. The CDR3 runs to 14 residues. The CDR3 region is CASSLQRGAGEQYF. In nucleotides, the CDR3 is TGTGCCAGCAGCCTTCAGCGGGGGGCGGGCGAGCAGTACTTC.

The chain joins TRBV2 to TRBJ2-5, with D possibly TRBD2 on 5 matching bases. This CDR3 comprises 12 residues. Germline CDR1 SNHLY, CDR2 FYNNEI. Trimming pared 5 bases from V and 4 bases from J, leaving 8 bases between. CDR3 DNA sequence: TGTGCCAGCAGTATCCTAGCAGAGACCCAGTACTTC. Translation: CASSILAETQYF.

The chain has TRBV12-5 and TRBJ2-2, with D possibly TRBD1 on 6 matching bases. Germline CDR1 reads LGHNT; CDR2 reads FRNRAP. V was shortened by 6 bases and J by 5 bases, with 7 bases between the two germline ends. There are 12 residues in the CDR3. CDR3 bases: TGTGCTAGTGGGAGGGGGACCGGGGAGCTGTTTTTT. It translates to CASGRGTGELFF. The complete variable domain, with remaining parts taken from reference TRBV12-5 and TRBJ2-2, reads DARVTQTPRHKVTEMGQEVTMRCQPILGHNTVFWYRQTMMQGLELLAYFRNRAPLDDSGMPKDRFSAEMPDATLATLKIQPSEPRDSAVYFCASGRGTGELFFGEGSRLTVL.

The chain employs TRBV11-2 and TRBJ1-1, with D unclear. V shed 0 bases and J shed 5 bases, with 16 bases lying between them. In germline, CDR1 is SGHAT, CDR2 FQNNGV. CDR3 length equals 16 residues. CDR3 nucleotides: TGTGCCAGCAGCTTAGAAGTTTGGGCAGGAACGACTGAAGCTTTCTTT. Amino acids: CASSLEVWAGTTEAFF.

This chain joins TRBV10-1 and TRBJ2-3, with a weak D call TRBD2 (5 bases). Between the trimmed V and J ends, which lost 8 bases and 0 bases, there was a span of 15 bases. Germline V lookup: CDR1 WNHNN, CDR2 SYGVQD (reference sequence). CDR3 length: 15 residues. The CDR3 DNA sequence: TGCGCCAGCCGGGGAGACATCCCTAGCACAGATACGCAGTATTTT. Protein product: CASRGDIPSTDTQYF.

This rearrangement joins TRBV30 to TRBJ2-7; 10 bases agree with TRBD2. Germline-derived CDR1 and CDR2 are GTSNPN and SVGIG (reference sequence). The CDR3 loop spans 13 amino acids. J lost 3 bases, V lost 6 bases, and 5 bases had no gene match. Written as DNA, the CDR3 is TGTGCCTGTCGCGCTAGCGGGAGCTACGAGCAGTACTTC. It translates to CACRASGSYEQYF.

This chain links TRBV6-1 with TRBJ1-5, with D tentatively TRBD1 (6 bases). Germline V gene data show CDR1 as MNHNS and CDR2 as SASEGT. This CDR3 spans 12 amino acids. V was clipped by 1 base and J by 11 bases, with 9 bases between them. CDR3 protein: CASSEGQVAQHF. The CDR3 region has the DNA TGTGCCAGCAGTGAAGGACAGGTGGCCCAGCATTTT.

This clone came up once. V usage is TRBV30 and J usage is TRBJ1-2; unclear D gene. Germline V gives CDR1 GTSNPN, CDR2 SVGIG (reference sequence). The CDR3 has 12 amino acids. V was clipped by 4 bases and J by 5 bases, with 11 bases between them. The CDR3 region has the DNA TGTGCCTGGAAACCGGTGTCGTATGGCTACACCTTC. Its protein is CAWKPVSYGYTF.